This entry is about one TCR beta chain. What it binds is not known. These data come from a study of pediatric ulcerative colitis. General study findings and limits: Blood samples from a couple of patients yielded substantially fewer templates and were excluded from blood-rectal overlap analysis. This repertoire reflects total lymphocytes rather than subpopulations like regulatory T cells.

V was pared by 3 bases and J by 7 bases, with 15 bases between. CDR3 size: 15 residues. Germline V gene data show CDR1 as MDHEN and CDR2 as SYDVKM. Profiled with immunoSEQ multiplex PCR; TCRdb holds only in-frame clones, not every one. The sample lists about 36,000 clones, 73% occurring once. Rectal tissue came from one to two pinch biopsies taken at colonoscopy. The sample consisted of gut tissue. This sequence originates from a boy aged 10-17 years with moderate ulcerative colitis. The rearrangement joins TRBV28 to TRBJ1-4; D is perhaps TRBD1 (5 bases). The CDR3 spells CASSLRQLGGEKLFF. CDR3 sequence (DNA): TGTGCCAGCAGTTTGCGTCAGCTCGGGGGTGAAAAACTGTTTTTT.